This record concerns one T cell receptor (beta chain) sequence. Antigen: not known. This PCR relied on a set of 60 Vbeta primers and 13 Jbeta primers. Sequencing used immunoSEQ multiplex PCR; TCRdb keeps in-frame clones, though not all of them. The data contain a few hundred thousand clones, approximately 90% of them singletons. The CDR3 is 18 amino acids. After removal of 1 base from V and 2 bases from J, the junction contained 10 bases not matched to a gene. Germline V CDR1 and CDR2: SGHNT, YENEEA. The record originates from a study of cytomegalovirus exposure and HLA in healthy donors. Study-wide results and caveats: Among the CMV-associated chains, three were confirmed in vitro as specific for CMV antigens.

The clonotype comes from a woman in her late teens or twenties in good health and CMV-seronegative. The chain links TRBV11-3 to TRBJ2-3; 9 positions agree with TRBD2. Sequenced sample: PBMCs. CDR3 loop: CASSLGWREGEVTDTQYF. The CDR3 bases are TGTGCCAGCAGCTTAGGTTGGCGGGAGGGCGAAGTCACAGATACGCAGTATTTT. Combining the CDR3 with reference TRBV11-3 and TRBJ2-3 gives the whole variable domain EAGVVQSPRYKIIEKKQPVAFWCNPISGHNTLYWYLQNLGQGPELLIRYENEEAVDDSQLPKDRFSAERLKGVDSTLKIQPAELGDSAVYLCASSLGWREGEVTDTQYFGPGTRLTVL.